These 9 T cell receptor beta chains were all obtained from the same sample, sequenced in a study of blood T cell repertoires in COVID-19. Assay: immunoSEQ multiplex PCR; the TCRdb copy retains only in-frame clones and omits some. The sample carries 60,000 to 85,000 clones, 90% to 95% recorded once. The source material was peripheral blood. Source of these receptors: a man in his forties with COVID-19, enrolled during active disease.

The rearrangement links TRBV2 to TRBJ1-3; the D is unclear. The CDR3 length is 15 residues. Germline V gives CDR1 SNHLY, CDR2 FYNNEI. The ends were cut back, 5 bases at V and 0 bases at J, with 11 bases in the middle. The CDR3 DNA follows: TGTGCCAGCAGTCGTGACGGGAGCTCTGGAAACACCATATATTTT. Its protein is CASSRDGSSGNTIYF.

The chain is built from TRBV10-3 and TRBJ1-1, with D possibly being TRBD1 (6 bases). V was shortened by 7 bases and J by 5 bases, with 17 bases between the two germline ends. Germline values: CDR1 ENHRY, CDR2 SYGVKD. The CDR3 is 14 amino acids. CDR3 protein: CAIKVGLQGTEAFF. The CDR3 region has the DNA TGTGCCATCAAAGTCGGGCTCCAGGGGACTGAAGCTTTCTTT.

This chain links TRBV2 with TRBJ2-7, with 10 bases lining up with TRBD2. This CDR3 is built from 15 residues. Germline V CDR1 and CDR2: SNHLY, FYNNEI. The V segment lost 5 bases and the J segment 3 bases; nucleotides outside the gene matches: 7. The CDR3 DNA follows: TGTGCCAGCAGTCCTCTAGCGGGGGACCTCTACGAGCAGTACTTC. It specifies CASSPLAGDLYEQYF. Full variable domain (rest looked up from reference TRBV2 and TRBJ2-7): EPEVTQTPSHQVTQMGQEVILRCVPISNHLYFYWYRQILGQKVEFLVSFYNNEISEKSEIFDDQFSVERPDGSNFTLKIRSTKLEDSAMYFCASSPLAGDLYEQYFGPGTRLTVT.

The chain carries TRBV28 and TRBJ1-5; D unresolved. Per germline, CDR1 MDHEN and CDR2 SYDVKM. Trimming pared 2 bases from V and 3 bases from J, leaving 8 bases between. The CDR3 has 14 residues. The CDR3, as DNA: TGTGCCAGCAGTTTAAGTCGAGACAATCAGCCCCAGCATTTT. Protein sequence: CASSLSRDNQPQHF. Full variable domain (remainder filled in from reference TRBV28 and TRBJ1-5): DVKVTQSSRYLVKRTGEKVFLECVQDMDHENMFWYRQDPGLGLRLIYFSYDVKMKEKGDIPEGYSVSREKKERFSLILESASTNQTSMYLCASSLSRDNQPQHFGDGTRLSIL.

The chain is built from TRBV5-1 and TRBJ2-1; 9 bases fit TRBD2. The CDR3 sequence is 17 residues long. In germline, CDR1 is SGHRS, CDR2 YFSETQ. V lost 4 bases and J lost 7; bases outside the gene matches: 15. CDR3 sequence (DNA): TGCGCCAGCAGCCCAGGGAGGGGGCTAGCGGGGCGTAATGAGCAGTTCTTC. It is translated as CASSPGRGLAGRNEQFF.

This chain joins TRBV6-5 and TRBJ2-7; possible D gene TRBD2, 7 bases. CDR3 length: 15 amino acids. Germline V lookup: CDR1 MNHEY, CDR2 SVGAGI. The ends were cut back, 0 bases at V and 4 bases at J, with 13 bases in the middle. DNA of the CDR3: TGTGCCAGCAGTTACTCGGGGGGGCTTGGGTACGAGCAGTACTTC. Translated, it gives CASSYSGGLGYEQYF.

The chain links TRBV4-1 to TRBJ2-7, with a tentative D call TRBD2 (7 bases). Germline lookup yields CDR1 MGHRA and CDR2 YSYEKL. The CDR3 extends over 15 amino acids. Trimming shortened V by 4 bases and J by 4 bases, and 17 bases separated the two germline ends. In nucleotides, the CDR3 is TGCGCCAGCAGCCCCAGAAGGGGGGGGGAATACGAGCAGTACTTC. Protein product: CASSPRRGGEYEQYF.

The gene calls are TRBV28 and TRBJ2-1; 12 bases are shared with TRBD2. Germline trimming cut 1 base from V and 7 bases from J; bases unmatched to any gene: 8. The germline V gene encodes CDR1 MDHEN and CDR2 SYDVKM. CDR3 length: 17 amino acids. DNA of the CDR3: TGTGCCAGCAGTTTATCTAGCGGGGGGGCCGGGATAAATGAGCAGTTCTTC. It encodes CASSLSSGGAGINEQFF. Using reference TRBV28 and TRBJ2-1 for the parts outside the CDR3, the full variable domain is DVKVTQSSRYLVKRTGEKVFLECVQDMDHENMFWYRQDPGLGLRLIYFSYDVKMKEKGDIPEGYSVSREKKERFSLILESASTNQTSMYLCASSLSSGGAGINEQFFGPGTRLTVL.

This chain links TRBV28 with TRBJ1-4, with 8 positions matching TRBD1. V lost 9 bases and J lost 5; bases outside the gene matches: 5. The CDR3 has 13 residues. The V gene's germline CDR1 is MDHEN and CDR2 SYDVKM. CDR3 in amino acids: CASLDRVNEKLFF. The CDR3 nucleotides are TGTGCCAGTTTGGACAGGGTGAATGAAAAACTGTTTTTT.